Given below is one T cell receptor (beta chain) in context. The CDR3 extends over 15 amino acids. Germline lookup yields CDR1 MRHNA and CDR2 SNTAGT. V shed 6 bases, J shed 2 bases, and the junction held 9 bases outside the gene matches. The data were obtained in a study of blood T cell repertoires in COVID-19. Across the study: Material from acute and convalescent COVID-19 was sourced from the United States, Italy and Spain. Sources were T cells, B-cell-depleted T cells, or PBMCs; the material itself was cDNA or gDNA.

Only in-frame clones appear in the TCRdb table, and some are missing; sequencing was by immunoSEQ multiplex PCR. The sample carries over 100,000 clones, 70% to 85% recorded once. This receptor was obtained from a woman older than 75 with active or convalescent COVID-19. The sequencing sample was made of peripheral blood. The V call is TRBV6-4, the J call TRBJ1-2; 7 bases line up with TRBD1. The CDR3, as DNA: TGTGCCAGCAGAGCTGACACAGGGGAAAACTATGGCTACACCTTC. Amino acid sequence: CASRADTGENYGYTF.